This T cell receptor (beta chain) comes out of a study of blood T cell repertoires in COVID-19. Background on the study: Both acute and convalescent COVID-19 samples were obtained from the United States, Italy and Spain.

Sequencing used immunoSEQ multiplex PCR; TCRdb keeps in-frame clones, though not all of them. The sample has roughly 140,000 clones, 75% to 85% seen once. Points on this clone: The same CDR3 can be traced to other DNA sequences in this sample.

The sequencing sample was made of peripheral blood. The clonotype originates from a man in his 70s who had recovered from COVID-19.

The chain's CDR3 is CAISESDRSEQYF. CDR3 in DNA: TGTGCCATCAGTGAGTCGGACAGAAGTGAGCAGTACTTC. The chain has TRBV10-3 and TRBJ2-7, with a possible D match to TRBD1 (6 bases). Germline V gene sequence: CDR1 ENHRY, CDR2 SYGVKD. Trimming cost V 0 bases and J 7 bases, with 10 bases left between them. The CDR3 has 13 residues.